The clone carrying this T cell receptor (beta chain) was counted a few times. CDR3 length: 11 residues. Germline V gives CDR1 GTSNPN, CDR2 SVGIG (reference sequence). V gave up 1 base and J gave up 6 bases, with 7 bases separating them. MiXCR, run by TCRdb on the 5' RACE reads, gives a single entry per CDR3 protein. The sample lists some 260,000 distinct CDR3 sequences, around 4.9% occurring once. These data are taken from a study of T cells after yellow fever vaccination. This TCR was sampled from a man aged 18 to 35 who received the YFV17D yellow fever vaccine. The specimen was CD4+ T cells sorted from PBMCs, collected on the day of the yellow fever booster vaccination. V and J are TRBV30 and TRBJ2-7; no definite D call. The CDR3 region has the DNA TGTGCCTGGAGTGCTTCAACCGAGCAGTACTTC. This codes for CAWSASTEQYF.